This TCR beta chain was sequenced for a study of blood T cell repertoires in COVID-19 (TCRdb year 2020). General notes on the study: Samples covering the acute and convalescent phases of COVID-19 were provided by collaborators in the United States, Italy and Spain. The material from the prospective study consisted of cDNA or gDNA derived from T cells, B-cell-depleted T cells, or PBMCs. Subjects who had been exposed to COVID-19, were actively infected with it, or had recovered from it provided the deeply sampled blood TCRbeta repertoires that made up the dataset. The repertoires were released in a freely available public database meant as a resource for research on the immune response to SARS-CoV-2. Samples came from the ongoing ImmuneRACE study (first 160 participants) plus 1,254 subjects from 6 global collaborators. Nearly every sample came with metadata listing a de-identified subject ID, COVID-19 status, age in years and sex. HLA class I and class II types, where available, came from metadata supplied by the sample provider rather than from assay-based typing.

What the research found in general, with its limitations: How much clinical and demographic metadata was included differed by source and by participant, and the metadata was provided uncurated.

CDR1 and CDR2 are read off the germline V gene as SGHRS and YFSETQ. The CDR3 contains 14 residues, cysteine and phenylalanine counted. CDR3 DNA is the only sequence kept; it has 42 bases, read in frame from the first base. V drops 0 bases and J drops 3 bases, leaving 9 bases in between. The immunoSEQ Assay, a bias-controlled multiplex PCR, was used to amplify TCRbeta CDR3 regions from genomic DNA. Concerning the study's data processing: Nucleated cell counts per sample were estimated from amplification of reference gene primers within the assay. Sequence reads were collapsed and filtered to measure the absolute abundance of every unique TCRbeta CDR3 rearrangement. For each sample, productive Simpson clonality was calculated by taking the square root of Simpson's diversity index across productive rearrangements. TCRdb stores this immuneACCESS table with in-frame sequences only. Part of the clones is absent; in the studies checked, under half of the shortfall reflects unresolved V genes, and no reason is known for the rest. That table is the source of V, J and clone size, and D and trimming were worked out from the DNA. The sample contains about 310,000 clones, nearly 90% of them found a single time. Jointly, the top ten make up around 0.97% of the sample.

One collaborating source in Seattle enrolled patients during active infection and followed them longitudinally through the course of disease. The collaborating institutions used their own protocols to collect whole blood in K2EDTA tubes. Collaborator samples were shipped for TCRbeta analysis as frozen whole blood, isolated PBMCs, or DNA extracted from either sample type. Comment on this clone: Its recognized antigen is unknown. No per-base quality is available; no much larger clone lies one base away.

The chain is made from TRBV5-1 and TRBJ1-2; the D gene lacks a confident call. What was sequenced was peripheral blood. The origin of this receptor is a woman in her forties with COVID-19, enrolled during active disease. The nucleotide sequence is TGCGCCAGCAGCTTGGCGCAGGTCGACTATGGCTACACCTTC. It specifies CASSLAQVDYGYTF.